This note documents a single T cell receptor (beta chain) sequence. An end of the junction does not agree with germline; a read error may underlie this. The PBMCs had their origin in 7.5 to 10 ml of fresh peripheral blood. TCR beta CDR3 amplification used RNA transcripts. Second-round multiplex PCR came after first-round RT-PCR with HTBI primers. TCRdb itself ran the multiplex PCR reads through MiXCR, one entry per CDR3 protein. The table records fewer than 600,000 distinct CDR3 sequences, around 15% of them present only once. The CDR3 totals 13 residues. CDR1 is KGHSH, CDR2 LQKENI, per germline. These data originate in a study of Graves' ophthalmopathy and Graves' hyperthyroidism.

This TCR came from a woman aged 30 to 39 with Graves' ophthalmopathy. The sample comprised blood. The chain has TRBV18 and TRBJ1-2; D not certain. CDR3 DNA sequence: TGTGCCAGCTTACCAGAAGGGAGCTATGGCTACACCTTC. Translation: CASLPEGSYGYTF.